Below, one T cell receptor beta chain is given with its context. Its target is unknown. These data belong to a study of OX40 agonist ivuxolimab in advanced cancers. Study information: Patients were treated with intravenous ivuxolimab, dosed at 0.01 to 10 mg/kg and infused every 2 weeks.

The repertoire was sequenced with immunoSEQ multiplex PCR; TCRdb's copy has only in-frame clones and lacks some. The profile shows tens of thousands of clones, 90% of them singletons. Deletions cut 4 bases from V and 4 bases from J, with 10 bases between. This CDR3 comprises 13 residues. Germline values: CDR1 SGDLS, CDR2 YYNGEE. Study-wide results and caveats: CD8+ T cells averaged more expanded clones than CD4+. Both CD4+ and CD8+ T cell populations in blood had undergone clonal expansion by week 6 at 0.1 to 3.0 mg/kg.

Individuals having autoimmune disease history or systemic immunosuppression were not enrolled. The TCR was taken from an adult with an advanced solid tumor such as melanoma, head and neck, liver or kidney cancer. The chain is built from TRBV9 and TRBJ2-3; D unresolved. The sequenced sample was CD4+ or CD8+ T cells sorted from blood, obtained in a trial of the OX40 agonist ivuxolimab. The CDR3 here is CASSPDHADTQYF. CDR3 sequence (DNA): TGTGCCAGCAGCCCCGACCATGCAGATACGCAGTATTTT.